The 18 T cell receptor beta chains below come from one sample, sequenced in a study of CD4 T cells in relation to SARS-CoV-2 and coronaviruses. These receptors lack a known antigen. The method was immunoSEQ multiplex PCR; TCRdb's version includes in-frame clones alone and lacks a portion of them. The sample contains some 16,000 clones, over 65% of which appear only once. CD4+ T cells from unexposed donors were obtained before the COVID-19 pandemic (2011-2018). The cells were cultured for 10 days before CD4+ T cells were isolated. Specimen: CD4+ T cells from PBMCs, cultured in vitro. Receptors originate from a human donor in good health.

The chain is built from TRBV2 and TRBJ2-2; TRBD2 matches at 12 bases. The germline CDR1 and CDR2 sequences are SNHLY and FYNNEI. V shed 10 bases and J 5 bases; nucleotides not matched to a gene: 5. The CDR3 spans 14 residues. The CDR3 region has the DNA TGTGCCACCCTAGCGGGAGGGCCTACCGGGGAGCTGTTTTTT. This translates into CATLAGGPTGELFF.

The rearrangement links TRBV6-5 to TRBJ2-7; tentatively, D is TRBD1 (7 bases). Per the germline V gene, CDR1 is MNHEY and CDR2 is SVGAGI. V lost 5 bases and J 6 bases, leaving 14 bases between the germline ends. CDR3 length: 13 residues. The CDR3 DNA reads as TGTGCCAGCAGTAGACAGGGACTGGGCGAGCAGTACTTC. Translating gives CASSRQGLGEQYF.

The rearrangement links TRBV7-3 to TRBJ2-1; D call uncertain. Germline CDR1 SGHTA, CDR2 FQGTGA. V was cut by 1 base and J by 4 bases, with 14 bases left in between. The CDR3 covers 16 residues. The chain's CDR3 is CASSLRSGTGYNEQFF. CDR3 sequence (DNA): TGTGCCAGCAGCTTAAGGTCTGGAACTGGTTACAATGAGCAGTTCTTC.

This sequence joins TRBV6-1 and TRBJ2-1, with a possible D match to TRBD1 (6 bases). Per germline, CDR1 MNHNS and CDR2 SASEGT. V was pared by 3 bases and J by 3 bases, with 12 bases between. The CDR3 covers 15 residues. The CDR3: CASSEGTYGYNEQFF. The CDR3 bases are TGTGCCAGCAGTGAGGGGACATATGGCTACAATGAGCAGTTCTTC.

V is TRBV5-1 and J is TRBJ2-7; possibly TRBD1 or TRBD2 for D (5 bases each). Germline-derived CDR1 and CDR2 are SGHRS and YFSETQ. Trimming took off 0 bases at V and 4 bases at J, with 11 bases between the two ends. CDR3 length equals 14 residues. The chain's CDR3 is CASSLGTGGYEQYF. CDR3 coding DNA: TGCGCCAGCAGCTTGGGAACAGGCGGGTACGAGCAGTACTTC.

This clone is classed as large (0.1 to 1%). This chain connects TRBV7-9 to TRBJ2-7, with 9 bases fitting TRBD2. Trimming at V came to 4 bases and at J to 7 bases, leaving 8 bases not matched to a gene. Germline CDR1 is SEHNR and CDR2 is FQNEAQ (reference sequence). This CDR3 is built from 14 residues. For the CDR3, the DNA is TGTGCCAGCAGCTCAACCCGTCTAGCGGGGGAGCAGTACTTC. It translates to CASSSTRLAGEQYF.

This chain joins TRBV5-1 and TRBJ2-7, with 9 nucleotides matching TRBD2. The CDR3 is 17 amino acids. V lost 1 base to trimming and J lost 2 bases; unmatched junction nucleotides: 10. Germline V gene lookup returns CDR1 SGHRS and CDR2 YFSETQ. The CDR3 DNA reads TGCGCCAGCAGCTTGACAGATAGCGGGAGTGTGACCTACGAGCAGTACTTC. The encoded protein is CASSLTDSGSVTYEQYF.

This chain links TRBV5-4 with TRBJ2-7; tentatively, D is TRBD2 (5 bases). Trimming pared 5 bases from V and 0 bases from J, leaving 12 bases between. Germline assignment: CDR1 SGHNT and CDR2 YYREEE (reference sequence). The CDR3 consists of 14 residues. Here the CDR3 reads CASSPPSGSYEQYF. CDR3 coding DNA: TGTGCCAGCAGTCCCCCCAGCGGCTCCTACGAGCAGTACTTC.

The chain employs TRBV6-5 and TRBJ1-1, with unresolved D. With 3 bases removed from V and 1 base from J, the gap between germline ends came to 9 bases. CDR3 length: 14 residues. CDR1 is MNHEY and CDR2 is SVGAGI in the germline V gene. CDR3 sequence reads: CASSYGQPNTEAFF. The CDR3, as DNA: TGTGCCAGCAGTTATGGGCAGCCGAACACTGAAGCTTTCTTT.

CDR3 protein: CASSLRQGLTGNTIYF. Written as DNA, the CDR3 is TGTGCCAGTAGTCTACGACAGGGACTAACTGGAAACACCATATATTTT. The chain has TRBV19 and TRBJ1-3; 7 bases match TRBD1. Unmatched junction bases numbered 9, after V lost 5 bases and J lost 2 bases. The V gene's germline CDR1 is LNHDA and CDR2 SQIVND (reference sequence). CDR3 size: 16 residues.

The rearrangement uses TRBV7-9 and TRBJ2-1; D is possibly TRBD1 (5 bases). V lost 1 base and J 9 bases, leaving 10 bases between the germline ends. The CDR3 runs 13 residues. The V gene's germline CDR1 is SEHNR and CDR2 FQNEAQ (reference sequence). The CDR3 protein is CASSLGSRGEQFF. The CDR3 bases are TGTGCCAGCAGCTTAGGCTCAAGGGGTGAGCAGTTCTTC.

The chain couples TRBV5-6 to TRBJ2-4; D gene uncertain. V was shortened by 4 bases and J by 7 bases, with 24 bases between the two germline ends. The CDR3 totals 17 residues. Germline CDR1 is SGHDT and CDR2 is YYEEEE. The CDR3 region has the DNA TGTGCCAGCAGCCTGAGGACCGAACTCATCCGTGCGAACATTCAGTACTTC. It encodes CASSLRTELIRANIQYF.

This clone is labeled as medium-sized. This chain connects TRBV11-2 to TRBJ2-7, with D hard to call. The CDR3 runs to 14 residues. V was clipped by 2 bases and J by 6 bases, with 14 bases between them. Germline V gene sequence: CDR1 SGHAT, CDR2 FQNNGV. CDR3 DNA sequence: TGTGCCAGCAGCTTATCGCTCGGGTCCGGCGAGCAGTACTTC. This encodes CASSLSLGSGEQYF.

This chain joins TRBV3-1 (or the pseudogene TRBV3-2) and TRBJ2-3; 7 bases match TRBD2. This CDR3 spans 15 amino acids. Germline trimming cut 3 bases from V and 2 bases from J; bases unmatched to any gene: 5. CDR1 LGHDT and CDR2 YNNKEL come from the germline V gene (reference sequence). The DNA of the CDR3 is TGTGCCAGCAGCCACGCGGGAGCGCTCACAGATACGCAGTATTTT. It translates to CASSHAGALTDTQYF.

V gene TRBV29-1 combines with J gene TRBJ2-1; 8 nucleotides line up with TRBD2. Trimming at V came to 5 bases and at J to 8 bases, leaving 8 bases not matched to a gene. Germline CDR1 reads SQVTM; CDR2 reads ANQGSEA. The CDR3 covers 13 residues. As DNA, the CDR3 is TGCAGCGTTTCCACGACTAGCGTCTATGAGCAGTTCTTC. This gives the protein CSVSTTSVYEQFF.

The chain is built from TRBV5-4 and TRBJ1-2, with a weak D call TRBD1 (6 bases). The CDR3 spans 14 residues. CDR1 is SGHNT, CDR2 YYREEE, per germline (reference sequence). The ends were cut back, 4 bases at V and 7 bases at J, with 17 bases in the middle. The CDR3 region is CASSELKQGLGYTF. Written as DNA, the CDR3 is TGTGCCAGCAGCGAACTTAAACAGGGTCTTGGCTACACCTTC.

This rearrangement joins TRBV3-1 (or the pseudogene TRBV3-2) to TRBJ2-7; D might be TRBD2 (5 bases). Germline loops: CDR1 LGHDT, CDR2 YNNKEL (reference sequence). The CDR3 has 14 amino acids. The germline V and J ends were trimmed by 3 bases and 5 bases, with 14 bases remaining between them. The DNA for the CDR3 is TGTGCCAGCAGCCACGGCGGAGGAGACCACGAGCAGTACTTC. Protein product: CASSHGGGDHEQYF.

The gene calls are TRBV5-8 and TRBJ2-1; no clear D. CDR1 and CDR2 from the germline V gene are SGHTS and YDEGEE. The CDR3 is 15 residues long. V gave up 0 bases and J gave up 0 bases, with 7 bases separating them. Here the CDR3 reads CASSLGGSSYNEQFF. CDR3 nucleotides: TGTGCCAGCAGCTTGGGGGGTAGCTCCTACAATGAGCAGTTCTTC.